Following are 12 T cell receptor beta chains from one sample sequenced in a study of T cells in localized non-small cell lung cancer. Here immunoSEQ multiplex PCR was the method, and the copy in TCRdb shows in-frame clones only, minus some. The repertoire includes 25,000 to 35,000 clones, 85% to 90% of them detected once, and under 15% sits in the top ten. This specimen was peripheral blood, taken before any cancer treatment. Receptors were obtained from a female donor older than 55 with stage III squamous cell lung carcinoma.

A note on this clone: Within the sample, other DNA sequences also encode this same CDR3. The chain employs TRBV7-2 and TRBJ2-7; TRBD1 is a possible D gene (5 bases). Germline lookup yields CDR1 SGHTA and CDR2 FQGNSA. Deletions cut 3 bases from V and 2 bases from J, with 11 bases between. This CDR3 comprises 14 residues. The CDR3 here is CASSFGQGTYEQYF. As DNA, the CDR3 is TGTGCCAGCAGCTTTGGGCAGGGTACCTACGAGCAGTACTTC. The variable domain in full, completed from reference TRBV7-2 and TRBJ2-7, reads GAGVSQSPSNKVTEKGKDVELRCDPISGHTALYWYRQSLGQGLEFLIYFQGNSAPDKSGLPSDRFSAERTGGSVSTLTIQRTQQEDSAVYLCASSFGQGTYEQYFGPGTRLTVT.

The rearrangement links TRBV27 to TRBJ2-1; D unclear. CDR1 and CDR2 from the germline V gene are MNHEY and SMNVEV (reference sequence). Trimming left V 5 bases short and J 7 bases short, with 21 bases between. The CDR3 length is 16 residues. The CDR3 is CASSPQAVPTMNEQFF. As DNA, the CDR3 is TGTGCCAGCAGTCCCCAGGCAGTACCAACAATGAATGAGCAGTTCTTC.

The chain is built from TRBV18 and TRBJ2-3; D ambiguous. CDR3 length: 14 residues. From germline, CDR1 is KGHSH and CDR2 LQKENI. V was cut by 5 bases and J by 2 bases, with 11 bases left in between. The CDR3 DNA reads as TGTGCCAGCTCAAATCCGCCGCTCACAGATACGCAGTATTTT. This encodes CASSNPPLTDTQYF.

V gene TRBV5-1 combines with J gene TRBJ2-2; D may be TRBD2 (6 bases). Trimming removed 0 bases from V and 4 bases from J, with 19 bases in between. The CDR3 sequence is 18 residues long. The germline gives CDR1 SGHRS, CDR2 YFSETQ. The CDR3 DNA sequence: TGCGCCAGCAGCTTGGCTGGCCGGGGGAAGCCAGGCACCGGGGAGCTGTTTTTT. This codes for CASSLAGRGKPGTGELFF. Full variable domain (outside the CDR3, taken from reference TRBV5-1 and TRBJ2-2): KAGVTQTPRYLIKTRGQQVTLSCSPISGHRSVSWYQQTPGQGLQFLFEYFSETQRNKGNFPGRFSGRQFSNSRSEMNVSTLELGDSALYLCASSLAGRGKPGTGELFFGEGSRLTVL.

The count of this clone is one. CDR3 nucleotide sequence: TGCAGCGCGCGCAGAGAGACCCAGTACTTC. Translation: CSARRETQYF. The chain links TRBV29-1 to TRBJ2-5, with no clear D. CDR3 size: 10 residues. The germline V gene encodes CDR1 SQVTM and CDR2 ANQGSEA. V gave up 7 bases and J gave up 4 bases, with 7 bases separating them.

DNA for the CDR3: TGCGCCAGCAGGGCGGGACAGGGGGCCGGGGAGCAGTACTTC. This translates into CASRAGQGAGEQYF. J is TRBJ2-7 and V is TRBV5-1, with 12 bases matching TRBD1. Germline loops: CDR1 SGHRS, CDR2 YFSETQ. V gave up 5 bases and J gave up 7 bases; unmatched junction bases: 7. The CDR3 contains 14 residues.

The chain uses TRBV18 and TRBJ1-3, with D possibly matching TRBD1 (6 bases). CDR1 KGHSH and CDR2 LQKENI come from the germline V gene. Trimming removed 3 bases from V and 4 bases from J, with 13 bases in between. This CDR3 has 15 amino acids. The CDR3: CASSPTTTGGNTIYF. The CDR3 DNA reads TGTGCCAGCTCACCCACGACGACAGGAGGAAACACCATATATTTT.

The CDR3 is CASSGKFRTGELFF. The DNA of the CDR3 is TGTGCCAGCAGTGGTAAATTTAGGACCGGGGAGCTGTTTTTT. The chain recombines TRBV2 with TRBJ2-2; D unresolved. V dropped 4 bases and J dropped 5 bases, with 11 bases sitting between them. Germline assignment: CDR1 SNHLY and CDR2 FYNNEI. CDR3 length: 14 amino acids.

The rearrangement uses TRBV7-9 and TRBJ1-5, with D unresolved. The V end was cut by 1 base, the J end by 0 bases, with 7 bases between. The CDR3 is 15 residues long. The V gene's germline CDR1 is SEHNR and CDR2 FQNEAQ (reference sequence). CDR3: CASSLGGDSNQPQHF. CDR3 in DNA: TGTGCCAGCAGCTTAGGGGGAGATAGCAATCAGCCCCAGCATTTT. The full variable domain, rest sourced from reference TRBV7-9 and TRBJ1-5, is DTGVSQNPRHKITKRGQNVTFRCDPISEHNRLYWYRQTLGQGPEFLTYFQNEAQLEKSRLLSDRFSAERPKGSFSTLEIQRTEQGDSAMYLCASSLGGDSNQPQHFGDGTRLSIL.

The gene calls are TRBV5-1 and TRBJ2-2, with D tentatively TRBD1 (6 bases). CDR3 length: 15 residues. Trimming removed 0 bases at V and 6 bases at J, with 12 bases between. Per germline, CDR1 SGHRS and CDR2 YFSETQ. The CDR3: CASSLDSGDPGELFF. The CDR3 DNA is TGCGCCAGCAGCTTGGATTCAGGGGATCCCGGGGAGCTGTTTTTT.

The chain recombines TRBV10-3 with TRBJ2-3; 9 bases agree with TRBD2. Trimming took 7 bases from V and 4 from J; bases not matched to a gene: 6. This CDR3 has 14 residues. CDR1 and CDR2 from the germline V gene are ENHRY and SYGVKD. CDR3 sequence: CAIKVAGGSDTQYF. The CDR3 nucleotides are TGTGCCATCAAAGTCGCGGGAGGGTCAGATACGCAGTATTTT.

The chain combines TRBV19 with TRBJ1-4; maybe TRBD1 (6 bases). This CDR3 comprises 14 residues. Trimming removed 2 bases from V and 8 bases from J, with 12 bases in between. Germline V gene sequence: CDR1 LNHDA, CDR2 SQIVND (reference sequence). The DNA for the CDR3 is TGTGCCAGTAGTATAAGGCAGGGGAACGAAAAACTGTTTTTT. Its translation: CASSIRQGNEKLFF.